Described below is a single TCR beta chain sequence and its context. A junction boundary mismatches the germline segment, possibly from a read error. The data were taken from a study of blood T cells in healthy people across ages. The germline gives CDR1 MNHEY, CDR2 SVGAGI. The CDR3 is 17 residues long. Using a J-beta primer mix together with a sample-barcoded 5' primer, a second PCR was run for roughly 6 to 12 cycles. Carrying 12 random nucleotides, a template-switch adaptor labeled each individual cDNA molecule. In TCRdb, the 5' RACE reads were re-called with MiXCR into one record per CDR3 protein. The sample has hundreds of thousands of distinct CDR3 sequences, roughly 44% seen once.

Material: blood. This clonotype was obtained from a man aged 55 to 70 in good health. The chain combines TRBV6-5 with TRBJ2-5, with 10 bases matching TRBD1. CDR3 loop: CAGSSPGQGSPQETQYF. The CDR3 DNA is TGTGCCGGCAGTTCCCCGGGACAGGGGTCTCCCCAAGAGACCCAGTACTTC.